The rows below give T cell receptor beta chains drawn from one sample of a study of monozygotic twins with inflammatory bowel disease. With the 5' RACE reads reprocessed, TCRdb shows one record per CDR3 protein and no DNA. This specimen shows 350,000 to 400,000 distinct CDR3 sequences; the ten leading clones hold 2.6%. Sequencing was done on a sample of blood. The receptor source for this set is a human donor with ulcerative colitis or Crohn's disease, or a healthy co-twin of an affected twin (not recorded which). Each CDR3 is given with its conserved first and last residue.

>TRBV5-1|15|TRBJ2-2
CASSGAAGNTGELFF
>TRBV25-1|17|TRBJ1-1
CASSGGRTDNWGPEAFF
>TRBV6-4|13|TRBJ1-1
CASSEAENTEAFF
>TRBV15|15|TRBJ2-7
CATSRDIVSSYEQYF
>TRBV20-1|13|TRBJ2-7
CSAAPGLTYEQYF
>TRBV20-1|15|TRBJ2-4
CSARGSPLAKNIQYF
>TRBV7-8|16|TRBJ2-1
CASSQYQASGYNEQFF
>TRBV20-1|13|TRBJ2-7
CSARTTGGREQYF
>TRBV4-3|13|TRBJ1-1
CASSQDHGYEAFF
>TRBV20-1|13|TRBJ2-7
CSAPSDIDYEQYF
>TRBV4-3|15|TRBJ1-4
CASSQDGREVEKLFF
>TRBV27|15|TRBJ2-7
CASSFPGTGLYEQYF
>TRBV5-6|15|TRBJ1-1
CASRPSRLVNTEAFF
>TRBV27|14|TRBJ2-7
CASSSDRSSYEQYF
>TRBV2|16|TRBJ1-5
CASSYLGTGGNQPQHF
>TRBV4-1|14|TRBJ2-5
CASSQQGVAETQYF
>TRBV9|14|TRBJ2-4
CASSDSGGENIQYF
>TRBV4-3|18|TRBJ1-6
CASSQSGPLTGNNSPLHF
>TRBV5-1|15|TRBJ2-7
CASSLIWGASYEQYF
>TRBV7-9|14|TRBJ1-1
CASSLGGASTEAFF
>TRBV6-5|15|TRBJ1-5
CASSRQGGSNQPQHF
>TRBV3-1|16|TRBJ2-5
CASSQEWDRRKKTQYF
>TRBV29-1|13|TRBJ1-5
CSVTGGRDQPQHF
>TRBV7-2|17|TRBJ2-7
CASSPGPRTGRSYEQYF
>TRBV5-1|14|TRBJ1-1
CASSGGQGFTEAFF
>TRBV9|13|TRBJ2-7
CASSGIQSYEQYF
>TRBV14|15|TRBJ2-7
CASSRGGARSYEQYF
>TRBV7-9|15|TRBJ2-3
CASSFTGAMTDTQYF
>TRBV30|14|TRBJ2-1
CACTSGGTYNEQFF
>TRBV29-1|14|TRBJ2-6
CSAPDRSGANVLTF
>TRBV9|15|TRBJ2-5
CASSAGLTSQETQYF
>TRBV20-1|15|TRBJ2-7
CSAREPGQGTYEQYF
>TRBV20-1|13|TRBJ2-3
CSATGPSTDTQYF
>TRBV20-1|14|TRBJ1-1
CSARERTTNTEAFF
>TRBV5-6|15|TRBJ2-1
CASSFNGLAYNEQFF
>TRBV5-1|17|TRBJ1-1
CASSLTVEANMNTEAFF
>TRBV5-6|16|TRBJ2-3
CASSLGPAGETDTQYF
>TRBV12-3/TRBV12-4|14|TRBJ2-5
CASSLNRGSETQYF
>TRBV20-1|14|TRBJ2-1
CSATGGGSYNEQFF
>TRBV19|19|TRBJ1-5
CASDLDDFTGGTSNQPQHF
>TRBV5-1|22|TRBJ2-7
CASSLEVVSWGAGRGRAYEQYF